The 21 T cell receptor beta chains presented below share a single source sample, sequenced in a study of blood T cell repertoires in COVID-19 (dated by TCRdb to the early 2020s). Library preparation was by the immunoSEQ multiplex PCR assay. The table was pulled from immuneACCESS by TCRdb, which kept in-frame rearrangements only. Such tables lose some clones; where checked, under half of the loss comes from unresolved V genes, and the rest has no known cause. The sample table records over 250,000 clones; around 89% of these occur just once. The top ten hold over 7.5% of the sample. The sample was PBMCs or T cells enriched from blood (not recorded which). All receptors derive from a man in his forties or fifties who had recovered from COVID-19.

The chain couples TRBV29-1 to TRBJ2-4; D call uncertain. Germline CDR1 and CDR2: SQVTM and ANQGSEA. The CDR3 length is 11 residues. The V end was cut by 5 bases, the J end by 9 bases, with 11 bases between. DNA of the CDR3: TGCAGCGTTATTACTACCGTCATTCAGTACTTC. Translated: CSVITTVIQYF.

This chain links TRBV7-9 with TRBJ2-3; a possible D gene is TRBD2 (6 bases). This CDR3 spans 14 amino acids. Germline loops: CDR1 SEHNR, CDR2 FQNEAQ (reference sequence). V shed 1 base and J shed 4 bases, with 9 bases lying between them. CDR3 amino acids: CASSLGLGPDTQYF. The CDR3, as DNA: TGTGCCAGCAGCTTAGGACTAGGGCCAGATACGCAGTATTTT.

The rearrangement links TRBV7-9 to TRBJ2-7; possibly TRBD2 for D (5 bases). This CDR3 spans 14 amino acids. Trimming shortened V by 3 bases and J by 5 bases, and 14 bases separated the two germline ends. Per the germline V gene, CDR1 is SEHNR and CDR2 is FQNEAQ (reference sequence). The CDR3 reads CASSFSTGMDEQYF. CDR3 coding DNA: TGTGCCAGCAGCTTTTCCACGGGAATGGACGAGCAGTACTTC. The variable domain in full, completed from reference TRBV7-9 and TRBJ2-7, reads DTGVSQNPRHKITKRGQNVTFRCDPISEHNRLYWYRQTLGQGPEFLTYFQNEAQLEKSRLLSDRFSAERPKGSFSTLEIQRTEQGDSAMYLCASSFSTGMDEQYFGPGTRLTVT.

The V and J genes are TRBV11-3 and TRBJ1-1; 9 nucleotides match TRBD1. Germline V gene data show CDR1 as SGHNT and CDR2 as YENEEA. This CDR3 spans 14 amino acids. V shed 5 bases, J shed 3 bases, and the junction held 4 bases outside the gene matches. CDR3 region: CASSLTGGYTEAFF. As DNA, the CDR3 is TGTGCCAGCAGCCTGACAGGGGGTTACACTGAAGCTTTCTTT.

The chain couples TRBV2 to TRBJ1-1; D not certain. The CDR3 is 15 residues long. Germline-derived CDR1 and CDR2 are SNHLY and FYNNEI. The V and J ends lost 1 base and 5 bases respectively, with 14 bases between them. The CDR3 sequence is CASSEDGSRLTEAFF. The CDR3 nucleotides read TGTGCCAGCAGTGAAGACGGGAGTAGGCTAACTGAAGCTTTCTTT.

The chain has TRBV12-3 or TRBV12-4 and TRBJ1-1, with no clear D. The germline V and J ends were trimmed by 4 bases and 0 bases, with 6 bases remaining between them. The CDR3 runs to 13 residues. CDR3 DNA: TGTGCCAGCAGTTGGGAGATGAACACTGAAGCTTTCTTT. This sequence encodes CASSWEMNTEAFF.

The chain recombines TRBV25-1 with TRBJ2-7, with TRBD1 identical over 8 bases. The CDR3 consists of 14 residues. Germline values: CDR1 MGHDK, CDR2 SYGVNS. V trimming: 0 bases; J trimming: 5 bases; junction bases outside the gene matches: 3. CDR3 amino acids: CASSEYARGHEQYF. DNA of the CDR3: TGTGCCAGCAGTGAATATGCCAGGGGGCACGAGCAGTACTTC.

The V gene is TRBV28, the J gene TRBJ2-7; TRBD2 agrees at 12 bases. J lost 7 bases, V lost 0 bases, and 4 bases had no gene match. CDR1 is MDHEN and CDR2 is SYDVKM in the germline V gene. This CDR3 comprises 15 residues. The CDR3 is CASSLWTSGRKEQYF. In DNA, the CDR3 is TGTGCCAGCAGTTTATGGACTAGCGGGAGAAAAGAGCAGTACTTC.

The chain carries TRBV9 and TRBJ2-2; 7 bases are a match to TRBD2. Germline-derived CDR1 and CDR2 are SGDLS and YYNGEE. The CDR3 extends over 18 amino acids. The J segment lost 0 bases and the V segment lost 0 bases, leaving 8 bases of the junction unmatched. CDR3 nucleotides: TGTGCCAGCAGCGTAGTGGCTAGCGGTATTTCGAACACCGGGGAGCTGTTTTTT. This codes for CASSVVASGISNTGELFF. Using reference TRBV9 and TRBJ2-2 for the parts outside the CDR3, the full variable domain is DSGVTQTPKHLITATGQRVTLRCSPRSGDLSVYWYQQSLDQGLQFLIQYYNGEERAKGNILERFSAQQFPDLHSELNLSSLELGDSALYFCASSVVASGISNTGELFFGEGSRLTVL.

J is TRBJ2-5 and V is TRBV11-2; TRBD1 is a possible D gene (5 bases). Germline CDR1 SGHAT, CDR2 FQNNGV. CDR3 length: 13 amino acids. The germline V and J ends were trimmed by 3 bases and 1 base, with 6 bases remaining between them. CDR3 amino acids: CASSLGRQETQYF. Here the CDR3 DNA reads TGTGCCAGCAGCTTGGGGCGCCAAGAGACCCAGTACTTC.

This sequence joins TRBV18 and TRBJ2-1, with no clear D. V shed 3 bases and J shed 8 bases, with 5 bases lying between them. This CDR3 comprises 11 residues. CDR1 and CDR2 from the germline V gene are KGHSH and LQKENI. CDR3 DNA: TGTGCCAGCTCACCGTTCGATGAGCAGTTCTTC. Translated: CASSPFDEQFF.

The genes are TRBV27 and TRBJ1-4; weak D call: TRBD1 (5 bases). Germline values: CDR1 MNHEY, CDR2 SMNVEV (reference sequence). The CDR3 length is 15 residues. V was clipped by 0 bases and J by 5 bases, with 10 bases between them. The CDR3 DNA follows: TGTGCCAGCAGTTTATCTTCAGGGTTGAATGAAAAACTGTTTTTT. Residues: CASSLSSGLNEKLFF.

This clone occurred many times. Other nucleotide sequences in the sample specify the same CDR3. The genes are TRBV4-3 and TRBJ2-7, with D possibly being TRBD2 (6 bases). CDR1 is LGHNA and CDR2 is YSLEER in the germline V gene. This CDR3 comprises 15 residues. The germline V and J ends were trimmed by 1 base and 0 bases, with 10 bases remaining between them. The CDR3 spells CASSQVADYSYEQYF. The CDR3 DNA is TGCGCCAGCAGCCAAGTAGCGGATTACTCCTACGAGCAGTACTTC.

The rearrangement uses TRBV7-3 and TRBJ1-1; TRBD1 matches at 8 bases. The germline V gene has CDR1 SGHTA and CDR2 FQGTGA. The junction had 10 bases not matched to a gene; V was cut back by 0 bases and J by 1 base. There are 18 residues in the CDR3. The CDR3, as DNA: TGTGCCAGCAGCTTAACCCCAGGGGGCGCGGGCAAGAACACTGAAGCTTTCTTT. Its translation is CASSLTPGGAGKNTEAFF.

The chain carries TRBV11-2 and TRBJ1-2, with 8 bases lining up with TRBD1. The germline CDR1 and CDR2 sequences are SGHAT and FQNNGV. The CDR3 totals 16 residues. J was trimmed by 6 bases and V by 5 bases; bases with no gene match: 14. CDR3 residues: CASSPSWVTGVDGYTF. CDR3 in DNA: TGTGCCAGCAGCCCATCATGGGTGACAGGGGTAGATGGCTACACCTTC.

The chain is built from TRBV5-6 and TRBJ2-2; 7 nucleotides line up with TRBD1. Trimming removed 3 bases from V and 4 bases from J; junction bases left unmatched: 6. Germline-derived CDR1 and CDR2 are SGHDT and YYEEEE. The CDR3 is 15 amino acids. The CDR3 loop is CASSYLDRATGELFF. The DNA of the CDR3 is TGTGCCAGCAGCTATCTTGACAGGGCCACCGGGGAGCTGTTTTTT.

The chain couples TRBV18 to TRBJ1-3; D perhaps matches TRBD1 (5 bases). Between the trimmed V and J ends, which lost 1 base and 0 bases, there was a span of 13 bases. The CDR3 is made up of 17 amino acids. Looked up from germline, CDR1 is KGHSH and CDR2 is LQKENI. The DNA of the CDR3 is TGTGCCAGCTCACCACAGACAGCTAGGTCCTCTGGAAACACCATATATTTT. This sequence encodes CASSPQTARSSGNTIYF. The whole variable domain, filled in from reference TRBV18 and TRBJ1-3, reads NAGVMQNPRHLVRRRGQEARLRCSPMKGHSHVYWYRQLPEEGLKFMVYLQKENIIDESGMPKERFSAEFPKEGPSILRIQQVVRGDSAAYFCASSPQTARSSGNTIYFGEGSWLTVV.

The chain joins TRBV28 to TRBJ2-7, with 10 bases matching TRBD1. This CDR3 spans 16 amino acids. The V gene's germline CDR1 is MDHEN and CDR2 SYDVKM. With V trimmed by 5 bases and J by 2 bases, 9 bases remained unmatched. CDR3 sequence: CASSQKPGQGTYEQYF. The CDR3, as DNA: TGTGCCAGCAGTCAGAAACCGGGACAGGGGACCTACGAGCAGTACTTC.

This clone was seen a single time. V and J are TRBV6-5 and TRBJ1-1; 8 nucleotides match TRBD1. In germline, CDR1 is MNHEY, CDR2 SVGAGI. This CDR3 is 15 amino acids long. V was pared by 4 bases and J by 8 bases, with 12 bases of the junction left unmatched. CDR3 amino acids: CASSSRTGFGAEAFF. The DNA for the CDR3 is TGTGCCAGCAGTTCCCGGACAGGGTTCGGGGCGGAAGCTTTCTTT.

The chain couples TRBV6-5 to TRBJ1-6; 7 nucleotides line up with TRBD1. With 5 bases clipped from V and 6 bases from J, the junction kept 7 bases outside the gene matches. The CDR3 has 15 residues. Germline CDR1 is MNHEY and CDR2 is SVGAGI. CDR3 nucleotides: TGTGCCAGCAGTCCCGCCAGGGGGAGTAATTCACCCCTCCACTTT. Translated: CASSPARGSNSPLHF.

This chain connects TRBV6-5 to TRBJ2-3; a possible D gene is TRBD2 (5 bases). V lost 7 bases and J 5 bases, leaving 16 bases between the germline ends. The CDR3 has 14 amino acids. Germline V lookup: CDR1 MNHEY, CDR2 SVGAGI. CDR3 in DNA: TGTGCCAGCACCGAAGGTGTTGCGGGAGATACGCAGTATTTT. It encodes CASTEGVAGDTQYF.